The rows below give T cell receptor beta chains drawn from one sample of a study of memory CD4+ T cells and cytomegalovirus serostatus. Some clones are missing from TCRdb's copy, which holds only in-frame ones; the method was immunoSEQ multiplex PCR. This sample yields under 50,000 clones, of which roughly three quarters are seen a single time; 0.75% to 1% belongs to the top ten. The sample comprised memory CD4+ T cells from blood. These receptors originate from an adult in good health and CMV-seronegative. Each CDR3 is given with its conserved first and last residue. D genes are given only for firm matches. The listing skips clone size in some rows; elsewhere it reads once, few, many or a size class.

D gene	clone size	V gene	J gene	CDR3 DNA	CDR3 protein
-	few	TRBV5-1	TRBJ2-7	TGCGCCAGCAGAGACCAGGGTTCGTCCTACGAGCAGTACTTC	CASRDQGSSYEQYF
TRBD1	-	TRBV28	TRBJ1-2	TGTGCCAGCAGTCCGGGGGACAGGGAGGGGGGCTACACCTTC	CASSPGDREGGYTF
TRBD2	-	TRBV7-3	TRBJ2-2	TGTGCCAGCAGCTCAGGCCTAGCGGGGGCGAACACCGGGGAGCTGTTTTTT	CASSSGLAGANTGELFF
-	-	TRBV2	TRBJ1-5	TGTGCCAGCAGTTTAGGAAGCCAAACGGGCAATCAGCCCCAGCATTTT	CASSLGSQTGNQPQHF
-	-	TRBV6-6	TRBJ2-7	TGTGCCAGCAGCGATACTTTACAGGGATACGAGCAGTACTTC	CASSDTLQGYEQYF
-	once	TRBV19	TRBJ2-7	TGTGCCAGTAGTCGCTTAGGGACCAATTCCTACGAGCAGTACTTC	CASSRLGTNSYEQYF
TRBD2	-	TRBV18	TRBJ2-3	TGTGCCAGCTCGCCTAGCGGGGGTTACACAGATACGCAGTATTTT	CASSPSGGYTDTQYF
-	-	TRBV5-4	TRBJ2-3	TGTGCCAGCAGCATTGCTGGCACAGATACGCAGTATTTT	CASSIAGTDTQYF
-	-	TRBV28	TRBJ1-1	TGTGCCAGCAGTTCGCAGCATCGGACTGAAGCTTTCTTT	CASSSQHRTEAFF
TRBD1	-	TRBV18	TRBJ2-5	TGTGCCAGCTCACTCCGGGACAGGGGGCAAGAGACCCAGTACTTC	CASSLRDRGQETQYF
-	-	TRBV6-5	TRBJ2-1	TGTGCCAGCAGTTACCACAATGAGCAGTTCTTC	CASSYHNEQFF
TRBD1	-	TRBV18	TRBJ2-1	TGTGCCAGCTCACCCAACCGGGACAGTGAGCAGTTCTTC	CASSPNRDSEQFF
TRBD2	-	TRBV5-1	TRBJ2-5	TGCGCCAGCAGCTTGGATTCCTTGAGCGGGGGGGGAGAGACCCAGTACTTC	CASSLDSLSGGGETQYF
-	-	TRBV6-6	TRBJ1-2	TGTGCCAGCACTGAAACAGGGAGAGGTGGCTACACCTTC	CASTETGRGGYTF
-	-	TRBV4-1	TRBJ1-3	TGCGCCAGCAGCCAAGAGAGGCGGACCTCTGGAAACACCATATATTTT	CASSQERRTSGNTIYF
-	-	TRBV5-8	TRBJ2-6	TGTGCCAGCAGCTCGGACAGGAGGGCCTCTGGGGCCAACGTCCTGACTTTC	CASSSDRRASGANVLTF
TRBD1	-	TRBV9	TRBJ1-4	TGTGCCAGCAGCGTAGAAGGGGGCCGAGAAAAACTGTTTTTT	CASSVEGGREKLFF
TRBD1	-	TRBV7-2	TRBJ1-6	TGTGCCAGCAGCTTATATGGGGGACAGTTTAATTCACCCCTCCACTTT	CASSLYGGQFNSPLHF
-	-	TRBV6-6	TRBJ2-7	TGTGCCAGCAGTTACTCGGGACTCAACTACGAGCAGTACTTC	CASSYSGLNYEQYF
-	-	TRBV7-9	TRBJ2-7	TGTGCCAGCAGCTACTCTAGTGTACGGAACGAGCAGTACTTC	CASSYSSVRNEQYF
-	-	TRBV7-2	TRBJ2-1	TGTGCCAGCAGCTCAGGGGGGGGCCGGGACAATGAGCAGTTCTTC	CASSSGGGRDNEQFF
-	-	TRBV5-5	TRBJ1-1	TGTGCCAGCAGCTGGGGAGGTGGCACTGAAGCTTTCTTT	CASSWGGGTEAFF
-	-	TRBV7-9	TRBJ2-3	TGTGCCAGCAGCTTAACCCCGGCGGGGCGGCTCGTTACGCAGTATTTT	CASSLTPAGRLVTQYF
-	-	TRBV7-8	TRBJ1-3	TGTGCCAGCAACACGGGGGGACAAATCTCTGGAAACACCATATATTTT	CASNTGGQISGNTIYF
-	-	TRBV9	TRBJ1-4	TGTGCCAGCAGCGTAGGGGCAGCCCAGAATGAAAAACTGTTTTTT	CASSVGAAQNEKLFF
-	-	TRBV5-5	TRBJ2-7	TGTGCCAGCAGACAGGGTCTAAGCTCCTACGAGCAGTACTTC	CASRQGLSSYEQYF
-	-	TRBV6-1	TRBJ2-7	TGTGCCAGCCGATTCCTTCCGGACAGTTCCTACGAGCAGTACTTC	CASRFLPDSSYEQYF
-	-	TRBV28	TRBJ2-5	TGTGCCAGCAGTTTAAACGGATTTGAGACCCAGTACTTC	CASSLNGFETQYF
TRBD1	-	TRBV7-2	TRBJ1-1	TGTGCCAGCAGCTTACAGGGGACAGGGGGCTCTGAAGCTTTCTTT	CASSLQGTGGSEAFF
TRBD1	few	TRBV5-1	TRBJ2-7	TGCGCCAGCAGCTATTGGACGGGACAGGAACCCTACGAGCAGTACTTC	CASSYWTGQEPYEQYF
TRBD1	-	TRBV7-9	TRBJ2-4	TGTGCCAGCAGCCTGGGGGGGACAGGGGAAGGCATTCAGTACTTC	CASSLGGTGEGIQYF
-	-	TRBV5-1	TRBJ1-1	TGCGCCAGCAGCTTTGACCCCTCGAGGGACACTGAAGCTTTCTTT	CASSFDPSRDTEAFF
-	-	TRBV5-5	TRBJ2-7	TGTGCCAGCAGCTTGAACAGGTACGAGCAGTACTTC	CASSLNRYEQYF
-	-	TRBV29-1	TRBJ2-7	TGCAGCGTTGAGGAAGAGGGGCAGTACTTC	CSVEEEGQYF
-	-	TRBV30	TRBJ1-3	TGTGCCTGGAGCACAGGAGGAAACACCATATATTTT	CAWSTGGNTIYF
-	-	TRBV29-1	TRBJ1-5	TGCAGCGTTGTTTGGGGCAATCAGCCCCAGCATTTT	CSVVWGNQPQHF
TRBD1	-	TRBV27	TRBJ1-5	TGTGCCAGCACTACGGAGACAGGGAGACAGCCCCAGCATTTT	CASTTETGRQPQHF
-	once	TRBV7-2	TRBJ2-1	TGTGCCAGCAGCTTAGGGTCCTACAATGAGCAGTTCTTC	CASSLGSYNEQFF
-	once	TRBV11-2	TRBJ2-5	TGTGCCAGCAGCCCCCTCGGGGGCAGGGAGACCCAGTACTTC	CASSPLGGRETQYF
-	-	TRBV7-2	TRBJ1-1	TGTGCCAGCAGCTTAGACGGGACACCCTCCTCTTGGGCTGAAGCTTTCTTT	CASSLDGTPSSWAEAFF
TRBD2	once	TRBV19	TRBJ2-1	TGTGCCAGTAGTCCAGGCTTAGCGGGGGGGGATGAGCAGTTCTTC	CASSPGLAGGDEQFF
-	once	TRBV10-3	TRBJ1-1	TGTGCCACACGCCTCACGGTGAACACTGAAGCTTTCTTT	CATRLTVNTEAFF
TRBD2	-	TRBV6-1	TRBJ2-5	TGTGCCAGCAGTGAACGGGAGGCCCAAGAGACCCAGTACTTC	CASSEREAQETQYF
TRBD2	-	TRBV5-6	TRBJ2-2	TGTGCCAGCAGCTCCCTTGGCGGGGGTCAGGGGAACACCGGGGAGCTGTTTTTT	CASSSLGGGQGNTGELFF
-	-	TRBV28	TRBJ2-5	TGTGCCAGCAGCACAAAAGAGACCCAGTACTTC	CASSTKETQYF
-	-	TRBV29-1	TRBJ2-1	TGCAGCGTGGGGCCCTCCAATGAGCAGTTCTTC	CSVGPSNEQFF
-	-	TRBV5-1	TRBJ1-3	TGCGCCAGCAGCAGGGCTGACACAACCTCTGGAAACACCATATATTTT	CASSRADTTSGNTIYF
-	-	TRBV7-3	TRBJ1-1	TGTGCCAGCAGCCCGCAGGGCTTGCGGGAAGCTTTCTTT	CASSPQGLREAFF
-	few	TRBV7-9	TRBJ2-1	TGTGCCAGCAGCTGGGGCTTGTGGGGCGGGGGCGAGCAGTTCTTC	CASSWGLWGGGEQFF
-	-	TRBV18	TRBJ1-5	TGTGCCAGCTCATGGGAGGAAGCTCAGCCCCAGCATTTT	CASSWEEAQPQHF
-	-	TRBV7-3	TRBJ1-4	TGTGCCAGCAGCCTCCGAATCGGAGAAAAACTGTTTTTT	CASSLRIGEKLFF
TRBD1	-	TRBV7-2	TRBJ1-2	TGTGCCAGCAGTAAACCAGGGGGCAATGGCTACACCTTC	CASSKPGGNGYTF
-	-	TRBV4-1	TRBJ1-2	TGCGCCAGCAGCCAAGACCCAACGACGGGACAAAGGCCAGTGAGGAGGTATGGCTACACCTTC	CASSQDPTTGQRPVRRYGYTF
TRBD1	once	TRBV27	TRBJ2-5	TGTGCCAGCAGTTCCCAACACCAGGGGGCCCGGGAGACCCAGTACTTC	CASSSQHQGARETQYF